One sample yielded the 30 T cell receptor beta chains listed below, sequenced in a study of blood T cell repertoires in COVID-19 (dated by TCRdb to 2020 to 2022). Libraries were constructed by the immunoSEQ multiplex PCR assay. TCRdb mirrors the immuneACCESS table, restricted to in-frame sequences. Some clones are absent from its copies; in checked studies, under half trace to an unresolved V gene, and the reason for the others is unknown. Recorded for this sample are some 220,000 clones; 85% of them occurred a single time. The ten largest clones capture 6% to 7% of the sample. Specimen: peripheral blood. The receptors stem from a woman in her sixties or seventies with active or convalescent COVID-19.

The CDR3 spells CASSLGGNSGNTIYF. CDR3 in DNA: TGCGCCAGCAGCTTGGGAGGAAACTCTGGAAACACCATATATTTT. The genes are TRBV5-1 and TRBJ1-3; D not resolved. Germline CDR1 is SGHRS and CDR2 is YFSETQ. Trimming cost V 0 bases and J 0 bases, with 7 bases left between them. This CDR3 is built from 15 residues.

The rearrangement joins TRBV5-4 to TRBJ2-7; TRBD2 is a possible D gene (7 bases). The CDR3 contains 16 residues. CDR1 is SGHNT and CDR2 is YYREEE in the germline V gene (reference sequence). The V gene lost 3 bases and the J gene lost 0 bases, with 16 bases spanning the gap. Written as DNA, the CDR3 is TGTGCCAGCAGCTGGGGGGGCAGGGGAGTCTCCTACGAGCAGTACGTC. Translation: CASSWGGRGVSYEQYV.

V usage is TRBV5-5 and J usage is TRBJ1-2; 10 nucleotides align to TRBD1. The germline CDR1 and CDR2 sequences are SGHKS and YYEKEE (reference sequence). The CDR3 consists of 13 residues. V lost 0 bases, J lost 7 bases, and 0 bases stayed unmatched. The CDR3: CASSLGQGAGYTF. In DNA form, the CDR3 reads TGTGCCAGCAGCTTGGGACAGGGGGCTGGCTACACCTTC. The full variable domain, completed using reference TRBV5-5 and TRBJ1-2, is DAGVTQSPTHLIKTRGQQVTLRCSPISGHKSVSWYQQVLGQGPQFIFQYYEKEERGRGNFPDRFSARQFPNYSSELNVNALLLGDSALYLCASSLGQGAGYTFGSGTRLTVV.

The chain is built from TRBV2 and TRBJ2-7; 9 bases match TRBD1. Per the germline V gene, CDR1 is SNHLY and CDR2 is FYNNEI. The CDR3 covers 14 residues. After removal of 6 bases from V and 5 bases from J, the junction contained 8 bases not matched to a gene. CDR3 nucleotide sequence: TGTGCCAGCAGGCCCCGGACAGGGGTCCACGAGCAGTACTTC. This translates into CASRPRTGVHEQYF.

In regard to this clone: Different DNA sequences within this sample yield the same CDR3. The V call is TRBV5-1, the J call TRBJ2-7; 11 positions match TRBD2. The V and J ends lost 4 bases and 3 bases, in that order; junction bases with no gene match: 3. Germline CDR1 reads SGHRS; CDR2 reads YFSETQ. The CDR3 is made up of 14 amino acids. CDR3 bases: TGCGCCAGCAGCGCTGGGACTAGCGGCTACGAGCAGTACTTC. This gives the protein CASSAGTSGYEQYF. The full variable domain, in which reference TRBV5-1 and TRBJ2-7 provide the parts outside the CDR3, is KAGVTQTPRYLIKTRGQQVTLSCSPISGHRSVSWYQQTPGQGLQFLFEYFSETQRNKGNFPGRFSGRQFSNSRSEMNVSTLELGDSALYLCASSAGTSGYEQYFGPGTRLTVT.

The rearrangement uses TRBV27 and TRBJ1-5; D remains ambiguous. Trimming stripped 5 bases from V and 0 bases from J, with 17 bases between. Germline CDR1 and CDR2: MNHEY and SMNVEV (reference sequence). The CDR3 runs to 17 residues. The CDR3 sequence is CASSTSGLTHSNQPQHF. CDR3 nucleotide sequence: TGTGCCAGCAGTACCTCAGGTCTCACCCATAGCAATCAGCCCCAGCATTTT.

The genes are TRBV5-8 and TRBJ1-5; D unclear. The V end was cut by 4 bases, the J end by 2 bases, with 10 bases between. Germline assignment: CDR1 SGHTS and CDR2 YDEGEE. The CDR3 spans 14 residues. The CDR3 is CASSRGWGNQPQHF. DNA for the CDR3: TGTGCCAGCAGCCGGGGATGGGGCAATCAGCCCCAGCATTTT.

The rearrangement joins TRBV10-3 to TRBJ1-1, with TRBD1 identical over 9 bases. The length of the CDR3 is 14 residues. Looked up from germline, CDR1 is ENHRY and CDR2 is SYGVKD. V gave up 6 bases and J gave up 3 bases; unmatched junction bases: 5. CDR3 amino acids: CAIRPRDRDTEAFF. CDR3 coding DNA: TGTGCCATCAGGCCAAGGGACAGGGACACTGAAGCTTTCTTT.

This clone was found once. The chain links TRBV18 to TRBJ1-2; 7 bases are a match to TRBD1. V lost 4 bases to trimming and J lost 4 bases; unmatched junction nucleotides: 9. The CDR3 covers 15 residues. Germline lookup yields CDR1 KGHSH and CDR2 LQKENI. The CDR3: CASSRLNRGFYGYTF. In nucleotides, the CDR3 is TGTGCCAGCTCACGGTTAAACAGGGGCTTCTATGGCTACACCTTC.

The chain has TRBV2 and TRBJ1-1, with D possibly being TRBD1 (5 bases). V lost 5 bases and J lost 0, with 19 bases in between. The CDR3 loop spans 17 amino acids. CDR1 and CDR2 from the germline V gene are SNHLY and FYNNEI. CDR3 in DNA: TGTGCCAGCAGTCCCCGGGGGTATACGACCATGAACACTGAAGCTTTCTTT. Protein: CASSPRGYTTMNTEAFF.

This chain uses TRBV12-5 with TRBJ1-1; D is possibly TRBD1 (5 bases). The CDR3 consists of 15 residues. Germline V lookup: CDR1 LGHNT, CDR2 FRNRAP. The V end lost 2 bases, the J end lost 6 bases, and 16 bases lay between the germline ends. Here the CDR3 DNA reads TGTGCTAGTGGTTTGTCAGGGATGGGGTTTTCTGAAGCTTTCTTT. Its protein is CASGLSGMGFSEAFF.

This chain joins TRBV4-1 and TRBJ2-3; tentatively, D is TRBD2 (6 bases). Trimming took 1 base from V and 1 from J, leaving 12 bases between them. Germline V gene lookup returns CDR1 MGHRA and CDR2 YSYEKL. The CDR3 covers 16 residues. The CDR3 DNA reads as TGCGCCAGCAGCCAAGTACCGGGAGTTGGCACAGATACGCAGTATTTT. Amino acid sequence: CASSQVPGVGTDTQYF.

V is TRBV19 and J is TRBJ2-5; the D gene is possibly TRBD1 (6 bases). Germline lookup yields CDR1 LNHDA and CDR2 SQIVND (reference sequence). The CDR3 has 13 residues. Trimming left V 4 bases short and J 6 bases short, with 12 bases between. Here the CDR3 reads CASSTSRGQTQYF. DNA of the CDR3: TGTGCCAGTAGTACATCCAGGGGACAGACCCAGTACTTC.

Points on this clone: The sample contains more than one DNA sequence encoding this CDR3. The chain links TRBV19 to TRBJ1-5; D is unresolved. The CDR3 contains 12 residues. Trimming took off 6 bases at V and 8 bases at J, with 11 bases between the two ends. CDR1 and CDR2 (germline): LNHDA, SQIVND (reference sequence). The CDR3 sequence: CASSLLGEPQHF. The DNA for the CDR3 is TGTGCCAGTAGCCTGCTCGGGGAGCCCCAGCATTTT.

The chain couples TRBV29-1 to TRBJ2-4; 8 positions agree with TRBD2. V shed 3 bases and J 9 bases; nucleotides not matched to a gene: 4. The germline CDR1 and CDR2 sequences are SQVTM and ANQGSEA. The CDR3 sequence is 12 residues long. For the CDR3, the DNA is TGCAGCGTTGAGAGCAGCGGGGGCATTCAGTACTTC. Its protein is CSVESSGGIQYF. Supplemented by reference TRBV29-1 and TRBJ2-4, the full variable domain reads SAVISQKPSRDICQRGTSLTIQCQVDSQVTMMFWYRQQPGQSLTLIATANQGSEATYESGFVIDKFPISRPNLTFSTLTVSNMSPEDSSIYLCSVESSGGIQYFGAGTRLSVL.

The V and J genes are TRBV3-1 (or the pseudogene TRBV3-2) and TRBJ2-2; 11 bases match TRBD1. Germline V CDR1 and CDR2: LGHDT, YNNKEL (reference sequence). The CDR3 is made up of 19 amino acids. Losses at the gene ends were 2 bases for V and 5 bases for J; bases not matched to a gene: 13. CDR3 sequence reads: CASSQTGGGTGGKTGELFF. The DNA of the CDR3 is TGTGCCAGCAGCCAAACTGGAGGTGGGACAGGGGGAAAGACCGGGGAGCTGTTTTTT.

The DNA of the CDR3 is TGCGCCAGCAGCCAACAGGCTGACTCTGGAAACACCATATATTTT. Its translation is CASSQQADSGNTIYF. The chain is built from TRBV4-1 and TRBJ1-3; D gene ambiguous. The CDR3 spans 15 residues. Trimming cost V 2 bases and J 0 bases, with 8 bases left between them. Germline loops: CDR1 MGHRA, CDR2 YSYEKL.

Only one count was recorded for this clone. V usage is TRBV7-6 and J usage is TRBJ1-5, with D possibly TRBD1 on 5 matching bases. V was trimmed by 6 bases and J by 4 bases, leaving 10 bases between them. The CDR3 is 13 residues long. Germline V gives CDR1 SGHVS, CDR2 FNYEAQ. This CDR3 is CASSLQDNQPQHF. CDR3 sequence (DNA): TGTGCCAGCAGTCTACAGGATAATCAGCCCCAGCATTTT.

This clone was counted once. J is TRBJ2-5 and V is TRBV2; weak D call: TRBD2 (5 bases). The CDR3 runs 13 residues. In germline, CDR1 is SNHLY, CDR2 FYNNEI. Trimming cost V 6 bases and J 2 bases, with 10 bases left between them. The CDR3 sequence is CASSDYDQETQYF. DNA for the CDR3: TGTGCCAGCAGCGACTACGATCAAGAGACCCAGTACTTC.

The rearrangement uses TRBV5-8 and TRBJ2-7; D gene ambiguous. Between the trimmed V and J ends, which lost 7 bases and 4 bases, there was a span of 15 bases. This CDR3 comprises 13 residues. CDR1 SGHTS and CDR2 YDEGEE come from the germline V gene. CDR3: CASLPRHWYEQYF. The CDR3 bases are TGTGCCAGCTTACCGAGACATTGGTACGAGCAGTACTTC. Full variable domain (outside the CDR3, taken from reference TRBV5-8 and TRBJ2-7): EAGVTQSPTHLIKTRGQQATLRCSPISGHTSVYWYQQALGLGLQFLLWYDEGEERNRGNFPPRFSGRQFPNYSSELNVNALELEDSALYLCASLPRHWYEQYFGPGTRLTVT.

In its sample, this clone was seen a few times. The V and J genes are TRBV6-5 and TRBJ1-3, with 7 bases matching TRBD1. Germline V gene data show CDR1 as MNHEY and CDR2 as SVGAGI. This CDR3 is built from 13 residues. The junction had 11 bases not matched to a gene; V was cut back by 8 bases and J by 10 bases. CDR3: CASRVTGERTIYF. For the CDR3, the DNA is TGTGCCAGCCGAGTCACAGGGGAAAGGACCATATATTTT.

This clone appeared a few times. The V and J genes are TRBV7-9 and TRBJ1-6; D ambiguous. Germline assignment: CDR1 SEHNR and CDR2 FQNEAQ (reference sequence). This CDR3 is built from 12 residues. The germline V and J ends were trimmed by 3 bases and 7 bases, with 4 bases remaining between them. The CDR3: CASSFQNSPLHF. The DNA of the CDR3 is TGTGCCAGCAGCTTTCAAAATTCACCCCTCCACTTT.

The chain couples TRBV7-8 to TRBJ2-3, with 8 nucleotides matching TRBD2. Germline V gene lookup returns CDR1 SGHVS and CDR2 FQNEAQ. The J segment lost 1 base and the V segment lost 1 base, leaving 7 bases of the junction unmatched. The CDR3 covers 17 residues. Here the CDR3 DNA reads TGTGCCAGCAGCTTAGTTCCAGCGGGAGCAGGCACAGATACGCAGTATTTT. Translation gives CASSLVPAGAGTDTQYF.

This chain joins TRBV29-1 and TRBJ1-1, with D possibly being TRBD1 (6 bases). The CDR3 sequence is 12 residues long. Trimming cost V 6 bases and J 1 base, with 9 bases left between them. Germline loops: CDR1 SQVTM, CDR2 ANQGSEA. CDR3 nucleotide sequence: TGCAGCGTGAGGGGGTCGAACACTGAAGCTTTCTTT. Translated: CSVRGSNTEAFF.

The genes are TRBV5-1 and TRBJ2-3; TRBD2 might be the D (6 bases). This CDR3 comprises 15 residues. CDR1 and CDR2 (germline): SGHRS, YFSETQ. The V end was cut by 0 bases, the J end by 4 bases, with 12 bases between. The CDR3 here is CASSLASGEADTQYF. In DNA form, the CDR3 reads TGCGCCAGCAGCTTGGCCTCGGGAGAGGCAGATACGCAGTATTTT.

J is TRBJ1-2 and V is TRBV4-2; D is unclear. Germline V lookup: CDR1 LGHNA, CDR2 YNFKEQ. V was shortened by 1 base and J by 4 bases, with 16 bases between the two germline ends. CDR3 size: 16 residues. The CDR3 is CASSQAPSGGSYGYTF. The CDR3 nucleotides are TGTGCCAGCAGCCAAGCTCCCTCTGGAGGGAGCTATGGCTACACCTTC.

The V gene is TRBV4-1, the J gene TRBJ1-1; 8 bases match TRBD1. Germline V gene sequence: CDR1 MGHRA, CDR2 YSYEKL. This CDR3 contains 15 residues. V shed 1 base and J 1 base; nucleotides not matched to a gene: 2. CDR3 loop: CASSQVTGENTEAFF. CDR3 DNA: TGCGCCAGCAGCCAAGTGACAGGGGAGAACACTGAAGCTTTCTTT.

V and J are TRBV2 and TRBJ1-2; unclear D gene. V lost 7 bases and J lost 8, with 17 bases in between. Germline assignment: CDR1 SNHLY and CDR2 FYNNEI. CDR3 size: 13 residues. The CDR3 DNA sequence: TGTGCCAGCACTGTAGGACGGGAGGCAGGCTACACCTTC. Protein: CASTVGREAGYTF.

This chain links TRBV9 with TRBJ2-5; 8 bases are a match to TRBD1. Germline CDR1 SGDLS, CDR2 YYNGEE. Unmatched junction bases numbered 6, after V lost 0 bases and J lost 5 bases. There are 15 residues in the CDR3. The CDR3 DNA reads TGTGCCAGCAGCGTAGACGGAGGACAGGGCGAGACCCAGTACTTC. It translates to CASSVDGGQGETQYF.

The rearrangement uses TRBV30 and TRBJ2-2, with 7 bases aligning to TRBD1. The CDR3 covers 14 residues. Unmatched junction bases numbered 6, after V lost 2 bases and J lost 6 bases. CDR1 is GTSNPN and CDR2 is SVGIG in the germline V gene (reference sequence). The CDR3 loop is CAWSRNRGPGELFF. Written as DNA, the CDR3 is TGTGCCTGGAGTCGTAACAGGGGCCCCGGGGAGCTGTTTTTT.